This TCR beta chain was sequenced for a study of CD8 T cells in Susac syndrome. The germline V gene encodes CDR1 SGHRS and CDR2 YFSETQ. CDR3 length: 15 residues. V trimming: 1 base; J trimming: 7 bases; junction bases outside the gene matches: 9. Random hexamers primed reverse transcription of 0.5 to 1 ug RNA. Across 54 Vbeta and 13 Jbeta, TCR beta CDR3 was amplified with immunoSEQ multiplex PCR. TCRdb reanalysed the immunoSEQ multiplex PCR reads using MiXCR and keeps one entry per CDR3 protein. This table holds roughly 400,000 distinct CDR3 sequences, 85% found once. Patients with stable or active relapsing-remitting disease, all of them treatment-naive, made up the multiple sclerosis controls.

The rearrangement joins TRBV5-1 to TRBJ1-1; the match to TRBD1 covers 8 bases. The TCR was taken from a human donor with multiple sclerosis. Sequenced material: CD8+ T cells from PBMCs. This CDR3 reads CASSLTHGQGVEAFF. The CDR3 DNA is TGCGCCAGCAGCTTGACTCACGGACAGGGCGTTGAAGCTTTCTTT.